The clone carrying this T cell receptor beta chain was recorded a few times. V was cut by 4 bases and J by 1 base, with 17 bases left in between. The CDR3 totals 16 residues. On the basis of clinical symptoms, serum thyroxine and TRAb, thyroid ultrasound and orbital computed tomography, diagnoses were made. The sample is drawn from a study of T cells in Graves' hyperthyroidism and ophthalmopathy. Amplified regions were TCR beta CDR3 sequences from RNA transcripts. Carried out on the TCR CDR3, a first-round RT-PCR used the HTBI primer set. TCRdb itself ran the multiplex PCR reads through MiXCR, one entry per CDR3 protein. Here the sample spans about 520,000 distinct CDR3 sequences, around 22% being singletons.

Sequences were obtained from blood. V is TRBV12-3 or TRBV12-4 and J is TRBJ2-7; D gene uncertain. The TCR originated in a woman in her twenties or thirties with Graves' ophthalmopathy. The CDR3 region is CASSYQASASSYEQYF. CDR3 DNA: TGTGCCAGCAGTTACCAGGCGAGCGCCTCATCCTACGAGCAGTACTTC.